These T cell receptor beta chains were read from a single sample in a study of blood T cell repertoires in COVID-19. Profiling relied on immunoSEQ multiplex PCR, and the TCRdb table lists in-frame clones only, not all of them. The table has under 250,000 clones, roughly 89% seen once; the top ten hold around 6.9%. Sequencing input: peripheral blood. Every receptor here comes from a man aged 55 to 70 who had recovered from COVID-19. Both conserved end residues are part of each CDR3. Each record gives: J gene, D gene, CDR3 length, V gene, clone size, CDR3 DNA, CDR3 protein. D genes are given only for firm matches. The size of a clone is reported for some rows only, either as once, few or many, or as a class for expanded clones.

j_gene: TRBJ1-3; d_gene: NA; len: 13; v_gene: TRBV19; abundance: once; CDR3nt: TGTGCCAGCTCTGCGGGGGTCGGAAACACCATATATTTT; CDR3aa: CASSAGVGNTIYF
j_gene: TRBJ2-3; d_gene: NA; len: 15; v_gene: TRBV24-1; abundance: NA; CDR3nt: TGTGCCACCAGTGATTTCAGGGGGGGCACAGATACGCAGTATTTT; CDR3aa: CATSDFRGGTDTQYF
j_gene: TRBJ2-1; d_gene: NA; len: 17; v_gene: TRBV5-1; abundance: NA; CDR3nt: TGCGCCAGCAGCTCCGACGGGAGCCGCAGCTCCTACAATGAGCAGTTCTTC; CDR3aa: CASSSDGSRSSYNEQFF
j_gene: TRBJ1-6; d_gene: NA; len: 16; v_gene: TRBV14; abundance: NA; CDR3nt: TGTGCCAGCAGCCAAGGCGGCAGGGGTCTTTCTTCACCCCTCCACTTT; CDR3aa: CASSQGGRGLSSPLHF
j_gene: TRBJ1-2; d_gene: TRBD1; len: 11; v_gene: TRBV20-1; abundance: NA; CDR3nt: TGCAGTTCTAGGACAGGGATAGGCTACACCTTC; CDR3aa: CSSRTGIGYTF
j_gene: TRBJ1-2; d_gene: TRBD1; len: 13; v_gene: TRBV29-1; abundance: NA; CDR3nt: TGCAGCGTTGGACAGGGGACAAACTATGGCTACACCTTC; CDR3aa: CSVGQGTNYGYTF
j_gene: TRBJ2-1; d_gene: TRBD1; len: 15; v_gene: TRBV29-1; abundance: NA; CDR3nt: TGCAGCGCGACAGGGGGCAGGGCGTCCTACAATGAGCAGTTCTTC; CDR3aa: CSATGGRASYNEQFF
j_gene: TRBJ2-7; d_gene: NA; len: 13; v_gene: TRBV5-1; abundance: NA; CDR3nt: TGCGCCAGCAGCTTGGGAACGGTCTACGAGCAGTACTTC; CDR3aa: CASSLGTVYEQYF
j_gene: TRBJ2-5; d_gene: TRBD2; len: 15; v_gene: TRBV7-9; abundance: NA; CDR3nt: TGTGCCAGCAGCACCCCCCTAGCGGCGGGGGAGACCCAGTACTTC; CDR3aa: CASSTPLAAGETQYF
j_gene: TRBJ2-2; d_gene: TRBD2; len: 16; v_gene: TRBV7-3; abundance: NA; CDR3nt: TGTGCCAGCAGCAAATATGGGGAGGGTAGAACCGGGGAGCTGTTTTTT; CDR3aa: CASSKYGEGRTGELFF
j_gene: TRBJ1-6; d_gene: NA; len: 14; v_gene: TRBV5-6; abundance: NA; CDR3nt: TGTGCCAGCAGCAAACGACAGAAAAATTCACCCCTCCACTTT; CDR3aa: CASSKRQKNSPLHF
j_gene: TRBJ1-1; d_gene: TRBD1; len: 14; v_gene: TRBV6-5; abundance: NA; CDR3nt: TGTGCCAGCCTCTCGGACAGGCGCTCCACTGAAGCTTTCTTT; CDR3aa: CASLSDRRSTEAFF
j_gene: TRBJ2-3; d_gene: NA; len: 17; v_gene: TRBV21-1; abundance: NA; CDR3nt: TGTGCCAGCAGCCCCAGGACGGCGGACACTAGCACAGATACGCAGTATTTT; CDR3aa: CASSPRTADTSTDTQYF
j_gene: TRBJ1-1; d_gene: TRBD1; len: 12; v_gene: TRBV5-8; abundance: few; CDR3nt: TGTGCCAGCATGCCCACAGGGGCTGAAGCTTTCTTT; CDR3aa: CASMPTGAEAFF
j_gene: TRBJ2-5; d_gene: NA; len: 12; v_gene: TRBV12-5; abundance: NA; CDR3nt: TGTGCTAGTGGTTCGCCGGAAGAGACCCAGTACTTC; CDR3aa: CASGSPEETQYF
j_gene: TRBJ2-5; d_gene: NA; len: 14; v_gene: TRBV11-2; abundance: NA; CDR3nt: TGTGCCAGCAGCTTATGGACTATCCAAGAGACCCAGTACTTC; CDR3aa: CASSLWTIQETQYF
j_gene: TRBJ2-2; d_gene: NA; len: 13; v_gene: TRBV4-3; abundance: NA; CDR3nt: TGCGCCAGCAGCCCAGGGGTTTCCGGGGAGCTGTTTTTT; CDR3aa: CASSPGVSGELFF
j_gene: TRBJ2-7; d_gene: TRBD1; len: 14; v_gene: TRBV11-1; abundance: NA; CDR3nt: TGTGCCAGCAGCTCAGGGGGACAGGGCCACGAGCAGTACTTC; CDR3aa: CASSSGGQGHEQYF
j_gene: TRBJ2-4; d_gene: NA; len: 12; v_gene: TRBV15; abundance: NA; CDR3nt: TGTGCCGCGGCAGCGGGTGAAAACATTCAGTACTTC; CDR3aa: CAAAAGENIQYF
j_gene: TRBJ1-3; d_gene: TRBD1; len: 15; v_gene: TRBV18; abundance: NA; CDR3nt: TGTGCCAGCTCACCCCCGGGGACAGCCGGAAACACCATATATTTT; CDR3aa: CASSPPGTAGNTIYF
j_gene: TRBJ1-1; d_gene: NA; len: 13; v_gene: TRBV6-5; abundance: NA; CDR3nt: TGTGCCAGCATCCAAAACACGAACACTGAAGCTTTCTTT; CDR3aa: CASIQNTNTEAFF
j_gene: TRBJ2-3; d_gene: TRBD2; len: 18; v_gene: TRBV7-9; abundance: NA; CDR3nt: TGTGCCAGCAGCTTAAGGCGGGAGGGCCGCGTAATCACAGATACGCAGTATTTT; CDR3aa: CASSLRREGRVITDTQYF
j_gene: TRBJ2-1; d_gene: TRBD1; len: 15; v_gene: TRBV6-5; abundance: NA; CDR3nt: TGTGCCAGCAGTCGTCCAGGGGGCACTTACAATGAGCAGTTCTTC; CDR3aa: CASSRPGGTYNEQFF
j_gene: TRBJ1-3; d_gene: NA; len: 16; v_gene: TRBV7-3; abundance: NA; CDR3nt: TGTGCCAGCAGCCCTGGGGCCCGGACCTCTGGAAACACCATATATTTT; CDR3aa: CASSPGARTSGNTIYF
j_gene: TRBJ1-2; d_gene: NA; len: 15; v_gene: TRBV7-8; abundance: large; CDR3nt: TGTGCCAGCAGCGAGCTTATGCGGGGGGGTCATGGCTACACCTTC; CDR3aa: CASSELMRGGHGYTF
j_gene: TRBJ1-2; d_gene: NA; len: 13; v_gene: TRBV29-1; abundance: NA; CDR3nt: TGCAGCGTTGTTTCGGGGAATAACTATGGCTACACCTTC; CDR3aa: CSVVSGNNYGYTF
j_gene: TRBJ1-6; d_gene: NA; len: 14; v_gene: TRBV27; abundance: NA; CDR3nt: TGTGCCAGCAGTTTAACGGGTTATAATTCACCCCTCCACTTT; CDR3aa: CASSLTGYNSPLHF
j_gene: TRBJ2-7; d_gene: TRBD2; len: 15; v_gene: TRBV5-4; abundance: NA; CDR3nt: TGTGCCAGCAGCCAGACTAGCGGGAGCTCCTACGAGCAGTACTTC; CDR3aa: CASSQTSGSSYEQYF
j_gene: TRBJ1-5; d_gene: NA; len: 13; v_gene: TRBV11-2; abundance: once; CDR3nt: TGTGCCAGCAGCTTAGGGGCCAATCAGCCCCAGCATTTT; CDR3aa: CASSLGANQPQHF
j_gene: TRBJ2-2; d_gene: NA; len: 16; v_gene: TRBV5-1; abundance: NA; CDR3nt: TGCGCCAGCAGCTTGCCGCAGACTTATAACACCGGGGAGCTGTTTTTT; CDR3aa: CASSLPQTYNTGELFF
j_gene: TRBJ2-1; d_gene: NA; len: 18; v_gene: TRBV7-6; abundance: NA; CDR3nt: TGTGCCAGCAGCTTAGTTTATGCGGGATGGAGCTCCTACAATGAGCAGTTCTTC; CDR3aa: CASSLVYAGWSSYNEQFF
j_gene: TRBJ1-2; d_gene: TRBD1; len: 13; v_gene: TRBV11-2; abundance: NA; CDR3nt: TGTGCCAGCAGCTTAGGGACAGGGCTGGGCTACACCTTC; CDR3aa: CASSLGTGLGYTF
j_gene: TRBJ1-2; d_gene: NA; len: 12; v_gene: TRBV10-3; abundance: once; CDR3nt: TGTGCCATCAGTTCAGGGCAACATGGCTACACCTTC; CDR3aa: CAISSGQHGYTF
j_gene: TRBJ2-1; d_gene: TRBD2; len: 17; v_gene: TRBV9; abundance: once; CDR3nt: TGTGCCAGCAGCATCCTAGCGGGAGGGCCAGGCGGCAATGAGCAGTTCTTC; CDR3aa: CASSILAGGPGGNEQFF
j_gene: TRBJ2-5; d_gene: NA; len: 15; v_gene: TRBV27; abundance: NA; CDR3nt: TGTGCCAGCAGACGACTGACAGCCATACAAGAGACCCAGTACTTC; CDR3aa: CASRRLTAIQETQYF
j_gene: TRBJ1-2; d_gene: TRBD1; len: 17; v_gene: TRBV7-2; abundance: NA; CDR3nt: TGTGCCAGCAGCCCCCCCCGCCTGACAGGGGGCGCGTATGGCTACACCTTC; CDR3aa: CASSPPRLTGGAYGYTF
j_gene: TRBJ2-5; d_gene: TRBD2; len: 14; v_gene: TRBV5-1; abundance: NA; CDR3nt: TGCGCCAGCAGCCCCGGGGGGTCACAAGAGACCCAGTACTTC; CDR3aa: CASSPGGSQETQYF
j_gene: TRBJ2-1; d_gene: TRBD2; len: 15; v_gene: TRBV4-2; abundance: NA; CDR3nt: TGTGCCAGCAGCCAAGATCGGCTAGCGGGGTATGAGCAGTTCTTC; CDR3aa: CASSQDRLAGYEQFF
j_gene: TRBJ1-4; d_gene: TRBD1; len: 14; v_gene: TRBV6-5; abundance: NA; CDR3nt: TGTGCCAGCAGTTCCGACAGGGGAGGTGAAAAACTGTTTTTT; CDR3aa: CASSSDRGGEKLFF
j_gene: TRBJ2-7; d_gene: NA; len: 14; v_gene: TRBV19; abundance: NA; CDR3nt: TGTGCCAGTAGTATCGCGGGCCATGGGTACGAGCAGTACTTC; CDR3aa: CASSIAGHGYEQYF
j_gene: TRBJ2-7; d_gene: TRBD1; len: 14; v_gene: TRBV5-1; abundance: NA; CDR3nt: TGCGCCAGCAGGCATCCGGGACAGTCCTACGAGCAGTACTTC; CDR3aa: CASRHPGQSYEQYF
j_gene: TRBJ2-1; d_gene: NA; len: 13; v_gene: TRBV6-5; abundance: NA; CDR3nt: TGTGCCAGCAGTTACTCGAAGGGAGTTGAGCAGTTCTTC; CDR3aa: CASSYSKGVEQFF
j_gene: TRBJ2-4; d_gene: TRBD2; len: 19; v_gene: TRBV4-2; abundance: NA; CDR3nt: TGTGCCAGCAGCCAAAGATGGGCCTCGGGGAGCGGGGGGGGAAACATTCAGTACTTC; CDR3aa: CASSQRWASGSGGGNIQYF
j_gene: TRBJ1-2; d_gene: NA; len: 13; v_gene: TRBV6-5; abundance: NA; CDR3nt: TGTGCCAGCAGGCAGGTGGGGAGCCTTGGCTACACCTTC; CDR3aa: CASRQVGSLGYTF
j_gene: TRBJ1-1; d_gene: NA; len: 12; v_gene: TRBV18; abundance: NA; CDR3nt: TGTGCCAGCTCACCACGGGGGGAGGCGGCTTTCTTT; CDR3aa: CASSPRGEAAFF
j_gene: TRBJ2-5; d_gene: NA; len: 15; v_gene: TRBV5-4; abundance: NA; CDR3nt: TGTGCCAGCAGCCCCCGAGGAGGGGGCGAGGAGACCCAGTACTTC; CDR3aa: CASSPRGGGEETQYF
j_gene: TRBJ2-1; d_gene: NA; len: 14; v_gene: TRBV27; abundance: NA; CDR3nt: TGTGCCAGCAGCCCCACGGGTCTATACAATGAGCAGTTCTTC; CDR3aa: CASSPTGLYNEQFF
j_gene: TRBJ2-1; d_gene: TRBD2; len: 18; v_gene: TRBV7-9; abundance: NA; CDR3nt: TGTGCCAGCAGCTTAGCTATGTCTAGCGGGGGGCTTTACAATGAGCAGTTCTTC; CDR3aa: CASSLAMSSGGLYNEQFF
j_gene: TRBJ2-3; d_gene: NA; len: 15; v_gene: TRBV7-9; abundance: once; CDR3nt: TGTGCCAGCAGCTCTTGGCGGGATTCCGGTGGTACGCAGTATTTT; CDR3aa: CASSSWRDSGGTQYF